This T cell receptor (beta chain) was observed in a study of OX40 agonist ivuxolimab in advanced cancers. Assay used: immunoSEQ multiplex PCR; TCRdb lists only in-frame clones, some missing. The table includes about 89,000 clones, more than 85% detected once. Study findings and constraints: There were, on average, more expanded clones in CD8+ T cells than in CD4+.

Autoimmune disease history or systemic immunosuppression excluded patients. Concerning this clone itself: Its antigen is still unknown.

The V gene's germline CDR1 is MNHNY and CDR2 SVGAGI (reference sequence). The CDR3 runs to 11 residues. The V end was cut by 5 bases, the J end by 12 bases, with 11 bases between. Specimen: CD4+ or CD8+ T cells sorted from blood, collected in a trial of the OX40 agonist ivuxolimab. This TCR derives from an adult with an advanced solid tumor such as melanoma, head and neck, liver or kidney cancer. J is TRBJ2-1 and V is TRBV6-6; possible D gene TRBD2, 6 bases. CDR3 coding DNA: TGTGCCAGCAGTACGGGACTGATGCAGTTCTTC. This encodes CASSTGLMQFF.